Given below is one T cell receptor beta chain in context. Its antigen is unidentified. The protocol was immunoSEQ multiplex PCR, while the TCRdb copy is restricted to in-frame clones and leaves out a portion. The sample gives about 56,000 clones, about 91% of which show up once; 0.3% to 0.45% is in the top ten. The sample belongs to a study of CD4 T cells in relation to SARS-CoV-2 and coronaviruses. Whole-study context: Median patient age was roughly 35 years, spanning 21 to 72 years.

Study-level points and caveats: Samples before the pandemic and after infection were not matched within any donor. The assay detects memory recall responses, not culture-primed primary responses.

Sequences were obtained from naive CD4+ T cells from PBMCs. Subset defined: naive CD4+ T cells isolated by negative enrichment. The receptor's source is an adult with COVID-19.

CDR3 in DNA: TGTGCCAGCAGCCAAGAGATCTTAGCGGGAGACACCGGGGAGCTGTTTTTT. Translated: CASSQEILAGDTGELFF. The chain combines TRBV3-1 (or the pseudogene TRBV3-2) with TRBJ2-2; 9 positions match TRBD2. The length of the CDR3 is 17 residues. Germline CDR1 and CDR2: LGHDT and YNNKEL (reference sequence). J gave up 3 bases and V 0 bases, and 5 bases lay outside the gene matches.